The 5 T cell receptor beta chains below were found in one sample sequenced in a study of blood T cells in healthy people across ages. The authors ran a second PCR of about 7 to 11 cycles using a sample-barcoded 5' primer and a J-beta primer mix. One entry per CDR3 protein results from TCRdb running MiXCR on the 5' RACE reads. The table records 450,000 to 700,000 distinct CDR3 sequences, approximately 30% of them present only once. The material sequenced was blood. These receptors originate from a woman aged 65 to 85 in good health.

This rearrangement joins TRBV12-3 or TRBV12-4 to TRBJ2-2, with 8 positions matching TRBD1. CDR3 length: 13 amino acids. Trimming removed 5 bases from V and 7 bases from J; junction bases left unmatched: 3. CDR3 sequence: CASSPGGHGELFF. The CDR3 nucleotides are TGTGCCAGCAGTCCAGGGGGCCACGGGGAGCTGTTTTTT.

The rearrangement joins TRBV9 to TRBJ1-1; no clear D gene. The CDR3 has 14 residues. Trimming removed 3 bases at V and 5 bases at J, with 14 bases between. Germline V lookup: CDR1 SGDLS, CDR2 YYNGEE. CDR3 DNA: TGTGCCAGCAGCGCCCGGGCCCTTGGGACTGAAGCTTTCTTT. Amino acid sequence: CASSARALGTEAFF.

This chain links TRBV6-5 with TRBJ2-7; tentatively, D is TRBD1 (6 bases). V was cut by 6 bases and J by 3 bases, with 24 bases left in between. CDR3 size: 17 residues. Germline loops: CDR1 MNHEY, CDR2 SVGAGI. The CDR3 bases are TGTGCCAGCAGCCAAGACAGGAGTGGTATGATCTTCTACGAGCAGTACTTC. The encoded protein is CASSQDRSGMIFYEQYF.

This clonotype was seen ten or more times. A junction boundary mismatches the germline segment, possibly from a read error. The chain uses TRBV5-1 and TRBJ2-3; D gene ambiguous. The CDR3 runs 12 residues. Germline CDR1 and CDR2: SGHRS and YFSETQ. The CDR3 loop reads CASSFGTDTQYF. The CDR3 DNA sequence: TGTGCCAGCAGCTTCGGCACAGATACGCAGTATTTT.

The chain recombines TRBV7-9 with TRBJ2-5, with D possibly TRBD2 on 6 matching bases. The germline V gene encodes CDR1 SEHNR and CDR2 FQNEAQ (reference sequence). The CDR3 spans 11 residues. Trimming cost V 8 bases and J 11 bases, with 15 bases left between them. CDR3 loop: CASSALGGQYF. The DNA for the CDR3 is TGTGCCAGCTCGGCACTTGGGGGGCAGTACTTC.